This TCR beta chain was documented in a study of shared clonotypes between healthy human individuals. Study details: Per donor, three plates held CD4 naive cells, three held CD4 memory, two held CD8 naive and one held CD8 memory. Study findings and constraints: Memory subsets had estimated richness that was generally smaller than that of naive subsets. Specimens sampled were limited to blood, with tissue repertoires likely differing. Some clonotypes were shared by all four sorted-subset donors, while others were not shared. The non-shared ones had lower generation probabilities than the shared ones.

This CDR3 contains 14 residues. Trimming took 5 bases from V and 2 from J, leaving 12 bases between them. Germline V CDR1 and CDR2: MDHEN, SYDVKM. Note on this clone: Its antigen is not known.

Data came from immunoSEQ multiplex PCR; TCRdb stores just in-frame clones and leaves some out. The sample yields millions of clones, more than 85% seen once. The chain employs TRBV28 and TRBJ2-5; a weak D match, TRBD2 (6 bases). Input material: naive CD4+ T cells from PBMCs. Subset indicated: CD45RA+ positively selected. The TCR was taken from a man aged 18 to 30 in good health. Some clones in this sample may be carry-over from other donors' samples. DNA for the CDR3: TGTGCCAGCAGTGTTGGAGGAGGGCAAGAGACCCAGTACTTC. Translating gives CASSVGGGQETQYF.